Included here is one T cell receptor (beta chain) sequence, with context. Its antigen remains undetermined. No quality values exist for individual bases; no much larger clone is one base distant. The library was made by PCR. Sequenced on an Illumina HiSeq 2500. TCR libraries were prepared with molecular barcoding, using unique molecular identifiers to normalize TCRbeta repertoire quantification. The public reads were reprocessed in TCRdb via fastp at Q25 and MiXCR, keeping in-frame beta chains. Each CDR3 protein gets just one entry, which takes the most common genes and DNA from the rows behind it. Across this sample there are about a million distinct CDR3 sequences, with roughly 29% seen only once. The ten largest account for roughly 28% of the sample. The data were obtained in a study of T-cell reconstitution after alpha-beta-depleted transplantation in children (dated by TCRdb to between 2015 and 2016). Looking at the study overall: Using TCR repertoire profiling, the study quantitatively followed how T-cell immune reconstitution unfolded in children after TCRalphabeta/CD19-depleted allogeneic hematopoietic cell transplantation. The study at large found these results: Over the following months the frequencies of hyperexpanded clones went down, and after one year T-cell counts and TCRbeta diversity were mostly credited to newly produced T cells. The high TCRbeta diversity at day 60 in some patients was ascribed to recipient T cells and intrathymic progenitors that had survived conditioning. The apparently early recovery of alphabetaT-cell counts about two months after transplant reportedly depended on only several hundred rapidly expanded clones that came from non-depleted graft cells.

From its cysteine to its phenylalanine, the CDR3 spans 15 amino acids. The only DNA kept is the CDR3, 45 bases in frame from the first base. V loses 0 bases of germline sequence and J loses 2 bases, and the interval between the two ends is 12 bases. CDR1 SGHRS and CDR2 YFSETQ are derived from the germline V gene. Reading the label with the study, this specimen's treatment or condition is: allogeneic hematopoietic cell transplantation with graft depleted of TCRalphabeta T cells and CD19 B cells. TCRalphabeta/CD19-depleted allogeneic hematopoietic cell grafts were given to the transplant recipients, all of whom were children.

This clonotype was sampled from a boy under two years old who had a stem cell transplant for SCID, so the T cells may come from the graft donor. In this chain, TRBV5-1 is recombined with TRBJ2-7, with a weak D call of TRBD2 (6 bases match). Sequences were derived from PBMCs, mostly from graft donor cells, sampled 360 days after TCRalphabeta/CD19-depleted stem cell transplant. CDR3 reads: CASSLAAGPPYEQYF. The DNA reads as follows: TGCGCCAGCAGCTTGGCCGCGGGGCCTCCCTACGAGCAGTACTTC.